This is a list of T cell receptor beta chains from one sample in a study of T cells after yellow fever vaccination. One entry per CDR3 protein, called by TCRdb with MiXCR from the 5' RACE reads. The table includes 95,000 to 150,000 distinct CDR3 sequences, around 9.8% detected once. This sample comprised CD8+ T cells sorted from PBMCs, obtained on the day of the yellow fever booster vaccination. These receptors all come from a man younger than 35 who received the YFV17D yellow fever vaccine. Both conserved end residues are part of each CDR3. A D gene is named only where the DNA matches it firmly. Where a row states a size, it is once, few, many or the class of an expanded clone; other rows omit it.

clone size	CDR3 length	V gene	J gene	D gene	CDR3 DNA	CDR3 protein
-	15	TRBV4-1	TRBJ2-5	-	TGCGCCAGCAGCCAAGTGGTCGGCAGCCAAGAGACCCAGTACTTC	CASSQVVGSQETQYF
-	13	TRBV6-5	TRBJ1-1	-	TGTGCCAGCAGTTATGGGGGGGTGGCTGAAGCTTTCTTT	CASSYGGVAEAFF
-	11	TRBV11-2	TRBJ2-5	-	TGTGCCAGCAGAACCAAGGACCTTAAGGACTTC	CASRTKDLKDF
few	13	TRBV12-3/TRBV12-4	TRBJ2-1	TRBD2	TGTGCCAGCAGTGAATCCCCCGGGGGGGAGCAGTTCTTC	CASSESPGGEQFF
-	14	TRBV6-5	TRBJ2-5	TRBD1	TGTGCCAGCGGTTATCAGGGGGACCAAGAGACCCAGTACTTC	CASGYQGDQETQYF
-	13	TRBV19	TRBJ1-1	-	TGTGCCAGTAGTGTATTCGGGAACACTGAAGCTTTCTTT	CASSVFGNTEAFF
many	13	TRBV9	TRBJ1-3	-	TGTGCCAGCAGTTGGGGCGCTGGAAACACCATATATTTT	CASSWGAGNTIYF
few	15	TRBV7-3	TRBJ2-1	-	TGTGCCAGCGCCCCTCGTACCGGGCCCGGCAATGAGCAGTTCTTC	CASAPRTGPGNEQFF
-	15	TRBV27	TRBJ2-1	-	TGTGCCAGCAGTTTCGGGACACCCCTGGACAATGAGCAGTTCTTC	CASSFGTPLDNEQFF
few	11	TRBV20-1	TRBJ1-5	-	TGCAGTGCTAGAGACGGCCAGCCCCAGCATTTT	CSARDGQPQHF